Here is one TCR beta chain with its context. It lacks a known antigen. No base quality values were provided; no much bigger clone lies one nucleotide off. These reads were obtained on an Illumina NovaSeq 6000. TCR cDNA was made using 5'RACE template switching, a step that added a universal primer site and unique molecular identifiers. Priming of cDNA synthesis was performed from both the TCR alpha and TCR beta constant segments. Libraries were amplified in two PCR steps, with sample barcodes and sequencing adapters added in the second step. Sequencing of libraries was performed on Illumina HiSeq 2500 (2x100 bp) or NovaSeq (2x150 bp). The paper's data handling went like this. Reads were demultiplexed and collapsed into UMI consensus sequences with MIGEC, and V(D)J alignment was performed with MiXCR. Vaccine-responding clonotypes were defined with edgeR using replicate PBMC samples, requiring FDR below 0.01 and a log2 fold change above 5 up to day 15. Each bulk clonotype received a CD4 or CD8 identity based on whether the sequenced CD4 or CD8 repertoire contained that clonotype at higher abundance. TCRdb's own reprocessing of the public reads used fastp at Q25 and MiXCR and kept productive beta chains. Each CDR3 protein gets just one entry, which takes the most common genes and DNA from the rows behind it. Clone size and V and J calls follow TCRdb, not the original study. The table for this sample lists about 130,000 distinct CDR3 sequences; roughly 10% of them were counted only once. The top ten hold around 40% of the sample.

The treatment or condition tag for this specimen amounts to: live attenuated yellow fever vaccine strain. PBMCs were isolated from peripheral blood using a standard Ficoll-Paque protocol. Dynabeads CD4 and CD8 positive selection kits were used to isolate CD4 and CD8 T-cell fractions. TriZol was used to extract RNA from bulk PBMCs, from CD4 and CD8 fractions, and from dextramer-positive and dextramer-negative fractions. The data were obtained in a study of T cells after yellow fever vaccination (dated by TCRdb to between 2017 and 2020). Notes on the research overall: The SMART-Seq v4 Ultra Low Input RNA kit was used to prepare libraries from fractions with low cell numbers. Bulk TCR alpha and beta repertoires were sequenced longitudinally to track T-cell clones before and after primary and booster YFV17D yellow fever vaccination. Bulk PBMC replicates and cell subsets were isolated from blood drawn at multiple timepoints before and after both primary and secondary immunization. Two healthy male donors, one aged 18 to 30 and one aged 30 to 40 years, made up the cohort.

What the research found in general, with its limitations: A small share of clonotypes occurred in both CD4 and CD8 compartments, likely arising from convergent recombination. After the booster, most of the clones that had expanded following primary vaccination were detected again (96% of CD4 and around 90% of CD8), which suggests that memory was broadly maintained. FACS-sorted repertoires could contain abundant contaminating clonotypes from the bulk population, so computational filtering was required. Only two donors were included in the study, so the extent to which the findings can be generalized is limited. The secondary T-cell response was weaker than the primary response but faster, peaking on day 5 instead of day 15.

CDR1 and CDR2 are drawn from the germline V gene: SGHTA, FQGTGA. Cut back by 1 base and 6 bases, the V and J ends lie 16 bases apart. The CDR3 goes from the cysteine to the phenylalanine over 16 residues. Only the CDR3 region is kept as DNA, spanning 48 bases read in frame from base 1. The sample here was CD8+ T cells sorted from PBMCs, taken on the day of the yellow fever booster vaccination. This TCR was recovered from a man younger than 35 who received the YFV17D yellow fever vaccine. The chain couples TRBV7-3 to TRBJ2-1; the D gene is perhaps TRBD1 or TRBD2, as each covers 7 bases. The sequenced DNA is TGTGCCAGCAGCTTAAGTCAGGGGGGGCTAGGCAATGAGCAGTTCTTC. Its product reads: CASSLSQGGLGNEQFF.